These 15 T cell receptor beta chains were all obtained from the same sample, sequenced in a study of blood T cell repertoires in COVID-19. The protocol was immunoSEQ multiplex PCR, while the TCRdb copy is restricted to in-frame clones and leaves out a portion. The sample contains more than 110,000 clones, 70% to 85% of which appear only once. Source material: peripheral blood. Receptor source: a human donor in a cohort sampled during active COVID-19.

V and J are TRBV5-1 and TRBJ2-3; 8 bases align to TRBD1. Unmatched junction bases numbered 2, after V lost 4 bases and J lost 1 base. The CDR3 runs to 14 residues. Germline values: CDR1 SGHRS, CDR2 YFSETQ. The CDR3 spells CASSGQGGTDTQYF. CDR3 DNA sequence: TGCGCCAGCAGCGGACAGGGAGGCACAGATACGCAGTATTTT. The full variable domain, rest sourced from reference TRBV5-1 and TRBJ2-3, is KAGVTQTPRYLIKTRGQQVTLSCSPISGHRSVSWYQQTPGQGLQFLFEYFSETQRNKGNFPGRFSGRQFSNSRSEMNVSTLELGDSALYLCASSGQGGTDTQYFGPGTRLTVL.

The V call is TRBV2, the J call TRBJ1-6, with unresolved D. The CDR3 loop spans 13 amino acids. V was trimmed by 7 bases and J by 7 bases, leaving 11 bases between them. Germline V CDR1 and CDR2: SNHLY, FYNNEI. CDR3 nucleotide sequence: TGTGCCAGCATAGTCACGCCGAATTCACCCCTCCACTTT. It encodes CASIVTPNSPLHF.

The chain carries TRBV19 and TRBJ1-5, with 8 bases that match TRBD1. The CDR3 covers 14 residues. The ends lost 8 bases at V and 7 bases at J; junction bases unmatched: 10. The germline CDR1 and CDR2 sequences are LNHDA and SQIVND (reference sequence). CDR3: CASRQTGVGQPQHF. CDR3 nucleotides: TGTGCCAGTCGACAGACAGGGGTGGGGCAGCCCCAGCATTTT.

V gene TRBV19 combines with J gene TRBJ1-2; maybe TRBD1 (6 bases). Germline V gene data show CDR1 as LNHDA and CDR2 as SQIVND (reference sequence). This CDR3 has 14 residues. V was pared by 7 bases and J by 2 bases, with 14 bases between. The CDR3 DNA is TGTGCCAGTACCATAAGGGGGACGAACTATGGCTACACCTTC. As protein: CASTIRGTNYGYTF.

The chain joins TRBV4-2 to TRBJ2-3, with 13 bases identical to TRBD2. Germline V lookup: CDR1 LGHNA, CDR2 YNFKEQ. This CDR3 is built from 17 residues. V lost 2 bases and J lost 2; bases outside the gene matches: 4. The CDR3 reads CASSQRLAGGSTDTQYF. As DNA, the CDR3 is TGTGCCAGCAGCCAACGACTAGCGGGGGGATCCACAGATACGCAGTATTTT.

This chain joins TRBV7-2 and TRBJ1-2, with D uncertain. This CDR3 contains 13 residues. V was pared by 3 bases and J by 2 bases, with 7 bases between. Germline V gives CDR1 SGHTA, CDR2 FQGNSA. The CDR3 DNA follows: TGTGCCAGCAGCTTTGAGGCCAACTATGGCTACACCTTC. It encodes CASSFEANYGYTF.

This clone was seen only once. The chain combines TRBV27 with TRBJ2-1; the D gene is possibly TRBD2 (7 bases). Germline V lookup: CDR1 MNHEY, CDR2 SMNVEV (reference sequence). Trimming removed 7 bases from V and 2 bases from J, with 21 bases in between. There are 17 residues in the CDR3. CDR3 protein: CASTQARGGGAYNEQFF. CDR3 in DNA: TGTGCCAGCACCCAAGCCCGGGGAGGGGGGGCCTACAATGAGCAGTTCTTC.

The V call is TRBV28, the J call TRBJ1-5; D unresolved. The CDR3 contains 15 residues. V was pared by 2 bases and J by 3 bases, with 11 bases between. Germline V gene lookup returns CDR1 MDHEN and CDR2 SYDVKM. CDR3 region: CASSLMQQPNQPQHF. CDR3 sequence (DNA): TGTGCCAGCAGTTTAATGCAACAACCCAATCAGCCCCAGCATTTT. Full variable domain (outside the CDR3, taken from reference TRBV28 and TRBJ1-5): DVKVTQSSRYLVKRTGEKVFLECVQDMDHENMFWYRQDPGLGLRLIYFSYDVKMKEKGDIPEGYSVSREKKERFSLILESASTNQTSMYLCASSLMQQPNQPQHFGDGTRLSIL.

This clone was observed at least ten times. This chain joins TRBV18 and TRBJ1-6, with D perhaps matching TRBD1 (5 bases). The V gene lost 3 bases and the J gene lost 4 bases, with 13 bases spanning the gap. CDR3 size: 16 residues. Germline V CDR1 and CDR2: KGHSH, LQKENI. The CDR3 sequence: CASSPERGRYNSPLHF. The CDR3 region has the DNA TGTGCCAGCTCACCGGAAAGGGGCCGTTATAATTCACCCCTCCACTTT.

The chain carries TRBV27 and TRBJ1-2; TRBD1 is a possible D gene (6 bases). V was trimmed by 5 bases and J by 4 bases, leaving 20 bases between them. This CDR3 spans 16 amino acids. Germline-derived CDR1 and CDR2 are MNHEY and SMNVEV (reference sequence). Written as DNA, the CDR3 is TGTGCCAGCAGTCCCGTCAGAGACAGGTCCGGCTATGGCTACACCTTC. It encodes CASSPVRDRSGYGYTF.

This chain connects TRBV30 to TRBJ1-4; 9 bases agree with TRBD1. This CDR3 has 17 residues. Looked up from germline, CDR1 is GTSNPN and CDR2 is SVGIG (reference sequence). With 4 bases clipped from V and 4 bases from J, the junction kept 13 bases outside the gene matches. CDR3 sequence: CAWTRGLTGGGNEKLFF. The DNA of the CDR3 is TGTGCCTGGACTCGTGGATTGACAGGGGGAGGTAATGAAAAACTGTTTTTT. Looking up the rest from reference TRBV30 and TRBJ1-4 gives the full variable domain: SQTIHQWPATLVQPVGSPLSLECTVEGTSNPNLYWYRQAAGRGLQLLFYSVGIGQISSEVPQNLSASRPQDRQFILSSKKLLLSDSGFYLCAWTRGLTGGGNEKLFFGSGTQLSVL.

The chain is built from TRBV27 and TRBJ1-2; tentative D call: TRBD1 (5 bases). The CDR3 is made up of 16 amino acids. Germline lookup yields CDR1 MNHEY and CDR2 SMNVEV (reference sequence). Trimming cost V 2 bases and J 4 bases, with 17 bases left between them. The CDR3 bases are TGTGCCAGCAGTTTAAGGCCCGACAGAGAACCCTATGGCTACACCTTC. Protein sequence: CASSLRPDREPYGYTF.

V is TRBV5-6 and J is TRBJ2-2, with 8 bases fitting TRBD2. V shed 4 bases, J shed 9 bases, and the junction held 5 bases outside the gene matches. From germline, CDR1 is SGHDT and CDR2 YYEEEE. This CDR3 has 13 residues. CDR3 protein: CASSPGLARELFF. The DNA of the CDR3 is TGTGCCAGCAGCCCAGGACTAGCTCGGGAGCTGTTTTTT. Full variable domain (rest looked up from reference TRBV5-6 and TRBJ2-2): DAGVTQSPTHLIKTRGQQVTLRCSPKSGHDTVSWYQQALGQGPQFIFQYYEEEERQRGNFPDRFSGHQFPNYSSELNVNALLLGDSALYLCASSPGLARELFFGEGSRLTVL.

In its sample, this clone was seen once. The chain uses TRBV18 and TRBJ1-5; the D is unclear. Between the trimmed V and J ends, which lost 4 bases and 0 bases, there was a span of 7 bases. Germline V gives CDR1 KGHSH, CDR2 LQKENI. This CDR3 region has 14 residues. The CDR3 DNA sequence: TGTGCCAGCTCACTAACGGTTAGCAATCAGCCCCAGCATTTT. This sequence encodes CASSLTVSNQPQHF.

The chain is built from TRBV5-7 and TRBJ2-5, with 11 bases fitting TRBD1. TRBV5-7 counts as an open reading frame of uncertain function. Trimming cost V 5 bases and J 5 bases; bases outside gene matches: 8. This CDR3 comprises 15 residues. The DNA for the CDR3 is TGTGCCAGCAGTCCGGACAGGGGGCGTGAGGAGACCCAGTACTTC. Encoded protein: CASSPDRGREETQYF.